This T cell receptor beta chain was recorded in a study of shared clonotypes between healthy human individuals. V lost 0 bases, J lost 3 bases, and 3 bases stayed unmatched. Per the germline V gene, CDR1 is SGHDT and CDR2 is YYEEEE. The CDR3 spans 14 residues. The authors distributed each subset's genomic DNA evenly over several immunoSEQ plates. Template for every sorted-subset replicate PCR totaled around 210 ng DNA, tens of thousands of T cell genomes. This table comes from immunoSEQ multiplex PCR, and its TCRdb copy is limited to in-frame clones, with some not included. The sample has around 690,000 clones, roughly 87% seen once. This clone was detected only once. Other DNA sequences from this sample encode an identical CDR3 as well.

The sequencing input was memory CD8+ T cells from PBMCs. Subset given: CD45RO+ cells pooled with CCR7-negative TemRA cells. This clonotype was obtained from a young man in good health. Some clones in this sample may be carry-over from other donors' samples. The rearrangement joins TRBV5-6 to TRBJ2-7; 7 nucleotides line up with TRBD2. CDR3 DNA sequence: TGTGCCAGCAGCTTGGGAGGACTAGTCTACGAGCAGTACTTC. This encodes CASSLGGLVYEQYF.